These T cell receptor beta chains were read from a single sample in a study of T cells in Graves' hyperthyroidism and ophthalmopathy. TCRdb redid the calling of the multiplex PCR reads with MiXCR, one entry per CDR3 protein. The sample carries hundreds of thousands of distinct CDR3 sequences, 22% recorded once. The sequenced sample was blood. These receptors originate from a woman between 70 and 85 years old with Graves' ophthalmopathy. Each CDR3 is given with its conserved first and last residue. A D gene is named only where the DNA matches it firmly. Clone sizes are given selectively: once, few, many, or a class where the clone is expanded.

TGTGCCAGCAGCGTCCAGGGGTTTAGCTCCTACGAGCAGTACTTC,CASSVQGFSSYEQYF,NA,TRBJ2-7,TRBV5-4,NA
TGTGCCATCAGTGGTCAGGCAAATAATTCACCCCTCCACTTT,CAISGQANNSPLHF,NA,TRBJ1-6,TRBV10-3,many
TGTGCTGTCCATGAGGAGGGGGGGTTTAATGGCTACACCTTC,CAVHEEGGFNGYTF,NA,TRBJ1-2,TRBV10-3,NA
TGTGCCAGCAGTCCGGACGGAGGTAATTCACCCCTCCACTTT,CASSPDGGNSPLHF,NA,TRBJ1-6,TRBV6-5,NA
TGTGCCAGCAGCTCTACTAGCGTCGGCACAGATACGCAGTATTTT,CASSSTSVGTDTQYF,TRBD2,TRBJ2-3,TRBV7-2,many
TGTGCCAGCAGTACTTTGGACAGGGTTGTATTGACTGAAGCTTTCTTT,CASSTLDRVVLTEAFF,TRBD1,TRBJ1-1,TRBV6-2/TRBV6-3,NA
TGCGCCAGCAGCCAAGACGGACAGGGGGGCTACGAGCAGTACTTC,CASSQDGQGGYEQYF,TRBD1,TRBJ2-7,TRBV4-3,NA
TGTGCCAGCAGTGAAGCCTCAGCGGTTCTCTCCTACGAGCAGTACTTC,CASSEASAVLSYEQYF,NA,TRBJ2-7,TRBV2,many
TGTGCCAGCAGCCCACTGGGACAGGGTGGTTCACCCCTCCACTTT,CASSPLGQGGSPLHF,TRBD1,TRBJ1-6,TRBV7-2,many
TGTGCCAGCAGTACGGGAGGGCCGTTCGAGCAGTACTTC,CASSTGGPFEQYF,TRBD2,TRBJ2-7,TRBV28,NA
TGTGCCAGCAGCACGCCCTCGACAGATTCAGGAACCCAGTACTTC,CASSTPSTDSGTQYF,NA,TRBJ2-5,TRBV7-2,few
TGCAGTGCGGGGCGCGGAAACCAAGAGACCCAGTACTTC,CSAGRGNQETQYF,NA,TRBJ2-5,TRBV20-1,few
TGCAGTGCTAGCCCCCCTGCGGGAGGGGGGAAGACCCAGTACTTC,CSASPPAGGGKTQYF,TRBD2,TRBJ2-5,TRBV20-1,NA
TGTGCCAGCATCCTAGGGACTGCAACTGAAGCTTTCTTT,CASILGTATEAFF,NA,TRBJ1-1,TRBV12-3/TRBV12-4,many
TGTGCCAGCAAGCGAGAGATGAACACTGAAGCTTTCTTT,CASKREMNTEAFF,NA,TRBJ1-1,TRBV11-2,many
TGTGCCAGCAGCAACCGGGACAGGGGGTCCGGGGAGCTGTTTTTT,CASSNRDRGSGELFF,TRBD1,TRBJ2-2,TRBV7-9,NA
TGTGCCTGGAGTGGTCCAAGGGTGGGTCAGCCCCAGCATTTT,CAWSGPRVGQPQHF,NA,TRBJ1-5,TRBV30,NA
TGTGCCACCAGCAGAGAACGGACTATGTCTAGCGGGAGTAATGAGCAGTTCTTC,CATSRERTMSSGSNEQFF,TRBD2,TRBJ2-1,TRBV15,NA
TGTGCCAGCAGCGCCGGACTAGCGGCCACCTACAATGAGCAGTTCTTC,CASSAGLAATYNEQFF,TRBD2,TRBJ2-1,TRBV9,NA
TGTGCCACCAGCAACAGACAGGGCCCCAATGAGCAGTTCTTC,CATSNRQGPNEQFF,TRBD1,TRBJ2-1,TRBV15,NA
TGTGCCAGCAGTGAAGTTAGTCCAGACACCGGGGAGCTGTTTTTT,CASSEVSPDTGELFF,NA,TRBJ2-2,TRBV2,many
TGTGCCAGCAGCTTCCACCCCGGGACGGAGACCTACGAGCAGTACTTC,CASSFHPGTETYEQYF,NA,TRBJ2-7,TRBV11-2,many
TGCGCCAGCAGCTCTCGACAGGGGGACGTAGAAAAACTGTTTTTT,CASSSRQGDVEKLFF,TRBD1,TRBJ1-4,TRBV5-1,NA
TGTGCCAGCAGTTTCCTCCCCCTGGAAGATACGCAGTATTTT,CASSFLPLEDTQYF,NA,TRBJ2-3,TRBV6-2/TRBV6-3,NA